Shown below are 10 T cell receptor beta chains from a single sample sequenced in a study of T cells in Graves' hyperthyroidism and ophthalmopathy (dated by TCRdb to the late 2010s). Libraries were constructed by multiplex PCR. Sequencing took place on an Illumina HiSeq 2000. Amplification of TCR beta CDR3 regions was carried out from RNA transcripts. The first round of RT-PCR for the TCR CDR3 was performed with the HTBI primer set and the Qiagen OneStep RT-PCR kit. TCRdb itself trimmed the public reads at Q25 with fastp, ran MiXCR and retained productive beta chains. Rows with a matching CDR3 protein are joined into one entry that keeps the most common DNA and genes. This sample gives over 400,000 distinct CDR3 sequences in total; about 20% of them show up just once. Approximately 49% of the sample goes to the ten largest clones. Source material: blood. These receptors originate from a woman in her 70s with Graves' ophthalmopathy.

In DNA, the CDR3 is TGTGCCAGCAGCGTGCGTCAGGCGGGTGAGCAGTACTTC. This encodes CASSVRQAGEQYF. This rearrangement joins TRBV9 to TRBJ2-7; TRBD2 might be the D (5 bases). CDR3 length equals 13 residues. Germline lookup yields CDR1 SGDLS and CDR2 YYNGEE. The ends were cut back, 2 bases at V and 7 bases at J, with 13 bases in the middle.

The chain is built from TRBV28 and TRBJ1-1; D is ambiguous. Trimming took off 3 bases at V and 4 bases at J, with 12 bases between the two ends. CDR1 and CDR2 from the germline V gene are MDHEN and SYDVKM. The CDR3 has 14 amino acids. CDR3 region: CASSFRRGSTEAFF. CDR3 nucleotide sequence: TGTGCCAGCAGTTTCCGGCGAGGGAGCACTGAAGCTTTCTTT.

This clonotype was seen more than once but under ten times. V usage is TRBV4-1 and J usage is TRBJ2-1; 7 positions agree with TRBD2. J was trimmed by 5 bases and V by 3 bases; bases with no gene match: 10. From germline, CDR1 is MGHRA and CDR2 YSYEKL. This CDR3 region has 16 residues. CDR3 nucleotide sequence: TGCGCCAGCAGCCACCCGTCGGGGAGGGCCGACAATGAGCAGTTCTTC. This sequence encodes CASSHPSGRADNEQFF.

The V gene is TRBV19, the J gene TRBJ1-1; 11 bases match TRBD1. Germline V gives CDR1 LNHDA, CDR2 SQIVND (reference sequence). There are 15 residues in the CDR3. V dropped 6 bases and J dropped 5; count of bases not matched to a gene: 8. The CDR3 DNA follows: TGTGCCAGTAGAGGACAGGGGGCTATGGGAACTGAAGCTTTCTTT. Its translation is CASRGQGAMGTEAFF.

This clonotype was detected ten times or more. The J gene is TRBJ1-5, the V gene TRBV12-3 or TRBV12-4; 7 nucleotides line up with TRBD1. The CDR3 has 14 residues. V was clipped by 8 bases and J by 1 base; unmatched bases: 5. CDR3 protein: CASGLQGSNQPQHF. The CDR3 coding sequence is TGTGCCAGCGGATTACAGGGGAGCAATCAGCCCCAGCATTTT.

This clonotype was seen a few times. V usage is TRBV12-3 or TRBV12-4 and J usage is TRBJ1-2; 8 bases are shared with TRBD1. The CDR3 spans 14 residues. V dropped 3 bases and J dropped 7; count of bases not matched to a gene: 7. The CDR3 DNA sequence: TGTGCCAGCAGTTTCAGGGGGCAAGGTAGTGGCTACACCTTC. This encodes CASSFRGQGSGYTF.

This chain uses TRBV20-1 with TRBJ2-7; 8 bases match TRBD1. The CDR3 runs to 12 residues. V lost 8 bases and J lost 5; bases outside the gene matches: 8. Germline V gene lookup returns CDR1 DFQATT and CDR2 SNEGSKA (reference sequence). Here the CDR3 reads CSSLDRADEQYF. The CDR3 DNA follows: TGCAGTTCCCTGGACAGGGCAGACGAGCAGTACTTC.

This clonotype occurred many times. J is TRBJ1-4 and V is TRBV2, with a possible D match to TRBD1 (6 bases). Trimming cost V 6 bases and J 8 bases, with 16 bases left between them. Per the germline V gene, CDR1 is SNHLY and CDR2 is FYNNEI. The CDR3 length is 14 residues. The CDR3, as DNA: TGTGCCAGCAGGCCCAGGGGAGTTGGCGAAAAACTGTTTTTT. It encodes CASRPRGVGEKLFF.

As concerns this clonotype: One junction end does not reproduce the germline sequence, and a read error may be involved. The gene calls are TRBV2 and TRBJ2-5; 8 bases are a match to TRBD1. The V gene's germline CDR1 is SNHLY and CDR2 FYNNEI. The CDR3 length is 12 residues. CDR3 protein: CASRGTGGLSNF. DNA of the CDR3: TGTGCCAGCAGGGGGACAGGCGGTTTGAGTAACTTC.

In this sample, this clonotype turned up a few times. This sequence joins TRBV7-8 and TRBJ2-1; D may be TRBD2 (6 bases). The CDR3 has 15 residues. Per the germline V gene, CDR1 is SGHVS and CDR2 is FQNEAQ. V lost 5 bases and J 10 bases, leaving 21 bases between the germline ends. The CDR3 loop is CASSQHPGAGDEQFF. The CDR3 bases are TGTGCCAGCAGCCAACATCCGGGAGCAGGAGACGAGCAGTTCTTC.